One and the same sample provided the 7 T cell receptor beta chains below, sequenced in a study of monozygotic twins with inflammatory bowel disease. TCRdb derives one entry per CDR3 protein from the 5' RACE reads, leaving out DNA. This specimen shows approximately 100,000 distinct CDR3 sequences; the ten leading clones hold 1.5% to 2%. Sequences were obtained from blood. The receptors were gathered from a human donor with ulcerative colitis or Crohn's disease, or a healthy co-twin of an affected twin (not recorded which).

The rearrangement links TRBV28 to TRBJ1-2; TCRdb reports TRBD1, a call that lacks DNA to check it against. The CDR3 contains 11 residues. Germline CDR1 and CDR2: MDHEN and SYDVKM. The CDR3 loop reads CASSSGQGYTF.

The chain couples TRBV15 to TRBJ2-4; TCRdb outputs TRBD1, but without DNA this stays unchecked. The CDR3 is 14 residues long. Germline V gene data show CDR1 as LNHNV and CDR2 as YYDKDF (reference sequence). CDR3 loop: CATSRAGTVNIQYF.

CDR3 residues: CASGEGGRTEAFF. J is TRBJ1-1 and V is TRBV18; TCRdb returns TRBD1, unconfirmable since there is no DNA. The CDR3 loop spans 13 amino acids. Germline CDR1 KGHSH, CDR2 LQKENI.

The chain combines TRBV7-9 with TRBJ2-7; lacking DNA, the TRBD1 call made by TCRdb goes unchecked. CDR1 and CDR2 from the germline V gene are SEHNR and FQNEAQ (reference sequence). The CDR3 has 15 residues. This chain's CDR3 is CASSLAQGERYEQYF.

The chain recombines TRBV20-1 with TRBJ2-7; TCRdb's D call, TRBD2, is unchecked because there is no DNA. Germline V gene sequence: CDR1 DFQATT, CDR2 SNEGSKA (reference sequence). The CDR3 loop spans 15 amino acids. CDR3 sequence reads: CSALTPTSGRGEQYF.

This chain links TRBV11-3 with TRBJ2-1; the TCRdb D gene call, TRBD2, has no DNA to confirm it. Looked up from germline, CDR1 is SGHNT and CDR2 is YENEEA. The CDR3 extends over 15 amino acids. CDR3 residues: CASSQTSPTYNEQFF.

The V and J genes are TRBV12-3 or TRBV12-4 and TRBJ1-4. CDR3 length: 13 amino acids. This CDR3 is CASSLVLEEKLFF.